This T cell receptor beta chain was documented in a study of shared clonotypes between healthy human individuals. An approximately 220 ng quantity of DNA, 30,000 to 35,000 T cell genomes, went into the sorted-subset replicate PCRs. Some clones are missing from TCRdb's copy, which holds only in-frame ones; the method was immunoSEQ multiplex PCR. This sample has roughly 2 million clones, with around 96% found just once. CD8 cells classed as naive were CD45RO-negative and positively selected for CCR7, excluding terminally differentiated effector memory CD45RA+ cells. V lost 0 bases and J 1 base, leaving 5 bases between the germline ends. The CDR3 length is 15 residues. Per the germline V gene, CDR1 is SGHNT and CDR2 is YYREEE (reference sequence).

The V and J genes are TRBV5-4 and TRBJ1-6, with unresolved D. The source of this sequence is a man between 18 and 35 years old in good health. The sample comprised naive CD8+ T cells sorted from blood. The CDR3 loop reads CASSLAGSYNSPLHF. CDR3 coding DNA: TGTGCCAGCAGCTTGGCCGGATCCTATAATTCACCCCTCCACTTT.